Following are 10 T cell receptor beta chains from one sample sequenced in a study of breast tumors, draining lymph nodes, adjacent tissues. MiXCR, run by TCRdb on the multiplex PCR reads, gives a single entry per CDR3 protein. Of around 250,000 distinct CDR3 sequences listed, less than 40% are singletons. Samples came from axillary lymph nodes draining the breast cancer. What was sequenced was axillary lymph node tissue. The receptors come from a female donor with breast cancer. Some clones in this sample may be carry-over from other donors' samples.

The J gene is TRBJ2-7, the V gene TRBV20-1; 11 positions match TRBD1. Germline V gene data show CDR1 as DFQATT and CDR2 as SNEGSKA (reference sequence). With 5 bases clipped from V and 3 bases from J, the junction kept 12 bases outside the gene matches. This CDR3 comprises 16 residues. The CDR3, as DNA: TGCAGTGCTCAAGACCGGGACAGGGGGAGCGGCTACGAGCAGTACTTC. Its translation is CSAQDRDRGSGYEQYF.

This clonotype was seen repeatedly, ten times or more. This chain links TRBV7-2 with TRBJ2-7; weak D call: TRBD2 (6 bases). Germline V CDR1 and CDR2: SGHTA, FQGNSA. This CDR3 has 15 residues. V lost 5 bases to trimming and J lost 2 bases, with 16 bases between them. The CDR3 reads CASSTGLLGPYEQYF. In DNA form, the CDR3 reads TGTGCCAGCAGCACGGGACTGCTTGGCCCCTACGAGCAGTACTTC.

This clonotype was found many times. The chain couples TRBV7-6 to TRBJ2-7; TRBD2 is a possible D gene (6 bases). Trimming cost V 2 bases and J 0 bases, with 8 bases left between them. CDR3 size: 14 residues. Germline CDR1 SGHVS, CDR2 FNYEAQ. The CDR3 bases are TGTGCCAGCAGCTTACACGGGGGCTCCTACGAGCAGTACTTC. This encodes CASSLHGGSYEQYF.

This clonotype was seen at least ten times. This chain joins TRBV4-1 and TRBJ1-5; 7 bases align to TRBD1. The germline CDR1 and CDR2 sequences are MGHRA and YSYEKL. The CDR3 is 16 residues long. V gave up 1 base and J gave up 3 bases; unmatched junction bases: 6. The CDR3 loop is CASSQGADRYNQPQHF. CDR3 in DNA: TGCGCCAGCAGCCAAGGGGCGGACAGGTACAATCAGCCCCAGCATTTT.

The chain combines TRBV2 with TRBJ1-1; 9 nucleotides agree with TRBD1. V dropped 2 bases and J dropped 0; count of bases not matched to a gene: 7. Germline lookup yields CDR1 SNHLY and CDR2 FYNNEI. The CDR3 is 17 residues long. This CDR3 is CASSERDRAIVNTEAFF. In nucleotides, the CDR3 is TGTGCCAGCAGTGAAAGGGACAGGGCTATAGTGAACACTGAAGCTTTCTTT.

The rearrangement joins TRBV20-1 to TRBJ2-5; a weak D match, TRBD1 (7 bases). The CDR3 runs to 12 residues. Deletions cut 5 bases from V and 9 bases from J, with 16 bases between. Looked up from germline, CDR1 is DFQATT and CDR2 is SNEGSKA (reference sequence). CDR3 DNA sequence: TGCAGTGCTGCCCCACAGGGGACTTCCCAGTACTTC. Its protein is CSAAPQGTSQYF.

This clonotype was recorded at least ten times. The chain couples TRBV2 to TRBJ2-3; 10 nucleotides line up with TRBD2. The CDR3 sequence is 15 residues long. Per the germline V gene, CDR1 is SNHLY and CDR2 is FYNNEI. The ends lost 2 bases at V and 6 bases at J; junction bases unmatched: 5. The CDR3 DNA reads as TGTGCCAGCAGTGAAACTAGCGGGACTACGGATACGCAGTATTTT. This translates into CASSETSGTTDTQYF.

As regards this clonotype: This may be a read error: a much more frequent sequence differs by one nucleotide. This chain links TRBV20-1 with TRBJ2-7; D perhaps matches TRBD2 (5 bases). This CDR3 has 13 residues. The germline V gene encodes CDR1 DFQATT and CDR2 SNEGSKA (reference sequence). V lost 5 bases and J 9 bases, leaving 20 bases between the germline ends. CDR3 region: CSARQRGWGAQYF. For the CDR3, the DNA is TGCAGTGCTCGCCAGAGAGGTTGGGGAGCGCAGTACTTC.

The chain uses TRBV6-5 and TRBJ1-2; D might be TRBD1 (5 bases). V dropped 5 bases and J dropped 2 bases, with 9 bases sitting between them. This CDR3 spans 13 amino acids. CDR1 and CDR2 from the germline V gene are MNHEY and SVGAGI. This CDR3 reads CASSHRGNYGYTF. The CDR3 coding sequence is TGTGCCAGCAGTCACCGGGGCAACTATGGCTACACCTTC.

The V call is TRBV6-1, the J call TRBJ1-2; TRBD1 is a possible D gene (5 bases). Germline lookup yields CDR1 MNHNS and CDR2 SASEGT. The V gene lost 6 bases and the J gene lost 6 bases, with 17 bases spanning the gap. CDR3 length equals 14 residues. The CDR3 is CASRKRGREDGYTF. CDR3 nucleotides: TGTGCCAGCAGGAAGAGGGGCAGGGAGGATGGCTACACCTTC.